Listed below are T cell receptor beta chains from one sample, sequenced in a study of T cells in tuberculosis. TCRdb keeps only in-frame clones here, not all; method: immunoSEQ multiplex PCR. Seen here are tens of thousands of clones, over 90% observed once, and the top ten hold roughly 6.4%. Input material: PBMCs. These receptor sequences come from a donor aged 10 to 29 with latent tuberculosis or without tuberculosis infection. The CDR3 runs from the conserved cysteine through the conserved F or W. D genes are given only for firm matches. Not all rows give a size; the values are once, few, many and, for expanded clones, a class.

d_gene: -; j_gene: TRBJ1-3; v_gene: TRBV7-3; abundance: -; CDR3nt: TGTGCCAGCAGCCTAACCGGGTATGGAAACACCATATATTTT; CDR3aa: CASSLTGYGNTIYF
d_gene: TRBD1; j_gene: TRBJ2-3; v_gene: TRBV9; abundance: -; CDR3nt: TGTGCCAGCAGCGTAGCGAGAGGGACAGCTAGCACAGATACGCAGTATTTT; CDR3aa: CASSVARGTASTDTQYF
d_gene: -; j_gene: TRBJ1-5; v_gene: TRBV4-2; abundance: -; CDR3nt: TGTGCCAGCAGCCAATATTTCCCGACTATGGGCAATCAGCCCCAGCATTTT; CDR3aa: CASSQYFPTMGNQPQHF
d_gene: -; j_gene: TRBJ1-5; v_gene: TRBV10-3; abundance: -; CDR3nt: TGTGCCATCTCGTGGGACAAAGAGCAGCCCCAGCATTTT; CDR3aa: CAISWDKEQPQHF
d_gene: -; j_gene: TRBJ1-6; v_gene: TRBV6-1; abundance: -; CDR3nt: TGTGCCAGCAGTGTCGGGAGACGGTCGGGTTCACCCCTCCACTTT; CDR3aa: CASSVGRRSGSPLHF
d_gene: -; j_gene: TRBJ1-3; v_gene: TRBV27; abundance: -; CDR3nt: TGTGCCAGCAGTTCCGTGCCCATACAGGGTTCCTCTGGAAACACCATATATTTT; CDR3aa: CASSSVPIQGSSGNTIYF
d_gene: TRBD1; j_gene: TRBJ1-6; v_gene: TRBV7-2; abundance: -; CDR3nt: TGTGCCAGCAGCTTGTTTTTCAGGGGGAACCAAGAGAATAATTCACCCCTCCACTTT; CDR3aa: CASSLFFRGNQENNSPLHF
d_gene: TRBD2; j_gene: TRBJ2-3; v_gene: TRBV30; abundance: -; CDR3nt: TGTGCCTGGAGAGGACTAGCGCCTTCTGGGGGGGATACGCAGTATTTT; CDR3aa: CAWRGLAPSGGDTQYF
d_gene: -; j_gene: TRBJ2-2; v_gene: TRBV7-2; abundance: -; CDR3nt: TGTGCCAGCAGCTCCAGGGTTGCCGGGGAGCTGTTTTTT; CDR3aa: CASSSRVAGELFF
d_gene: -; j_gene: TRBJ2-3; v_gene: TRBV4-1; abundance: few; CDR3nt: TGCGCCAGCAGCCAAGTGGCTCTAGGATTCACAGATACGCAGTATTTT; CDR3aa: CASSQVALGFTDTQYF
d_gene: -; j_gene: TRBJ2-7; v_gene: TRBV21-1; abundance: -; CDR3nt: TGTGCCAGCAGCAAAGTTAGCAACAGCGCGGGGGAGCAGTACTTC; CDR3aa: CASSKVSNSAGEQYF
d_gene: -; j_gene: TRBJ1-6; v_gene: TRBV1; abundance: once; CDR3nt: TGCACCAGCAGCCAAGTAATCCAGGGCTCGGCTTCACCCCTCCACTTT; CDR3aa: CTSSQVIQGSASPLHF
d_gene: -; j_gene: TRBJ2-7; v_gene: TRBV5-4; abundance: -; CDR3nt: TGTGCCAGCAGCTTGGGGCGGGGCTCCTACGAGCAGTACTTC; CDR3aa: CASSLGRGSYEQYF
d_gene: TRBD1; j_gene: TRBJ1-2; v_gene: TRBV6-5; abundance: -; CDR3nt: TGTGCCAGCAGTTACGGGACAGGACGGTATGGCTACACCTTC; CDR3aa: CASSYGTGRYGYTF
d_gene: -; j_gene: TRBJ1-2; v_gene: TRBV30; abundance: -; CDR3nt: TGTGCCTGGAGTTTGGGCCTCAATTACTATGGCTACACCTTC; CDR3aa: CAWSLGLNYYGYTF